This TCR beta chain originates from a study of post-analysis software for immune sequencing data. The overall study: Secondary progressive, relapsing-remitting and progressive-relapsing multiple sclerosis were among the included disease courses. Study outcomes and limitations: F measure clustering grouped samples strongly by preparation batch. In multiple sclerosis, normalized Chao1 diversity was significantly below that of controls. There were five or six TRBV segments more frequent in patients than controls, and TRBV5-6, TRBV5-1 and TRBV20-1 were among them.

This CDR3 comprises 16 residues. Germline values: CDR1 LNHNV, CDR2 YYDKDF (reference sequence). Trimming at V came to 4 bases and at J to 9 bases, leaving 8 bases not matched to a gene. In its sample, this clonotype was seen a few times. What it binds is not known. Included in the TCR beta cDNA libraries were unique molecular identifiers. Each batch of 1 to 10 million T cells produced around 460,000 cDNA molecules. Each CDR3 protein gets one entry after TCRdb re-called the PCR reads with MiXCR. Found here are some 690,000 distinct CDR3 sequences, 25% to 30% of them singletons; the top ten hold 0.56%. This receptor was identified in a girl between 5 and 17 years old with multiple sclerosis. The chain uses TRBV15 and TRBJ2-1; 14 bases are a match to TRBD2. The sequenced material came from blood. In nucleotides, the CDR3 is TGTGCCACCAGCATCCCGGGACTAGCGGGAGTGGGTGAGCAGTTCTTC. Translation: CATSIPGLAGVGEQFF.